The 18 T cell receptor beta chains reported below all come from one sample, sequenced in a study of lymphopenia after photon versus proton radiotherapy (dated by TCRdb to between 2018 and 2020). Library preparation was by the immunoSEQ multiplex PCR assay. Held by TCRdb, this immuneACCESS table contains in-frame sequences only and omits some clones. Under half of the omission traces to an unresolved V gene where checked; the cause of the rest is unknown. The sample table records roughly 42,000 clones; 85% to 90% of these occur just once. The ten largest clones represent over 2% of the sample. The sample here was peripheral blood, taken from a patient treated with photon-based radiotherapy. The receptors derive from a middle-aged man with gastric cancer.

The CDR3 region is CATSRQRGQETQYF. CDR3 nucleotide sequence: TGTGCCACCAGCAGGCAGCGGGGACAAGAGACCCAGTACTTC. The chain is built from TRBV15 and TRBJ2-5; 7 positions agree with TRBD2. The V segment lost 3 bases and the J segment 2 bases; nucleotides outside the gene matches: 3. This CDR3 region has 14 residues. Germline CDR1 LNHNV, CDR2 YYDKDF (reference sequence).

This clone appeared a few times. J is TRBJ2-3 and V is TRBV6-5; D might be TRBD1 or TRBD2, each matching 6 bases. CDR3 length: 16 residues. The V gene lost 2 bases and the J gene lost 3 bases, with 15 bases spanning the gap. Germline-derived CDR1 and CDR2 are MNHEY and SVGAGI. CDR3: CASSYPREGGTDTQYF. The CDR3 DNA is TGTGCCAGCAGTTACCCCAGGGAAGGGGGGACAGATACGCAGTATTTT.

The rearrangement joins TRBV7-9 to TRBJ2-7, with D possibly matching TRBD1 (6 bases). Germline CDR1 and CDR2: SEHNR and FQNEAQ (reference sequence). The CDR3 loop spans 15 amino acids. Trimming removed 4 bases from V and 4 bases from J, with 17 bases in between. CDR3 protein: CASSSTGQLDYEQYF. The CDR3 nucleotides are TGTGCCAGCAGCTCGACAGGACAGTTGGATTACGAGCAGTACTTC.

V and J are TRBV6-5 and TRBJ1-5; tentatively, D is TRBD1 (5 bases). Germline loops: CDR1 MNHEY, CDR2 SVGAGI. V dropped 2 bases and J dropped 3 bases, with 11 bases sitting between them. The CDR3 is 15 residues long. CDR3 residues: CASSYGPGDNQPQHF. For the CDR3, the DNA is TGTGCCAGCAGTTACGGACCGGGGGACAATCAGCCCCAGCATTTT.

The chain has TRBV9 and TRBJ2-5; 7 bases fit TRBD1. The CDR3 is made up of 14 amino acids. Trimming at V came to 3 bases and at J to 1 base, leaving 3 bases not matched to a gene. Germline assignment: CDR1 SGDLS and CDR2 YYNGEE. DNA of the CDR3: TGTGCCAGCAGCGCCGGGACAGTCCAAGAGACCCAGTACTTC. This sequence encodes CASSAGTVQETQYF.

V is TRBV29-1 and J is TRBJ2-3; D remains unclear. The CDR3 runs to 11 residues. Germline CDR1 SQVTM, CDR2 ANQGSEA. The ends were cut back, 6 bases at V and 6 bases at J, with 10 bases in the middle. This CDR3 is CSVADGDTQYF. The CDR3 coding sequence is TGCAGCGTCGCCGACGGGGATACGCAGTATTTT.

The V call is TRBV27, the J call TRBJ1-6; 11 positions match TRBD1. V was pared by 0 bases and J by 5 bases, with 6 bases of the junction left unmatched. The CDR3 length is 18 residues. In germline, CDR1 is MNHEY, CDR2 SMNVEV (reference sequence). The CDR3 loop reads CASSLSGTGGWNNSPLHF. The DNA of the CDR3 is TGTGCCAGCAGTTTATCAGGGACAGGGGGATGGAATAATTCACCCCTCCACTTT.

The chain carries TRBV25-1 and TRBJ2-4, with 8 bases lining up with TRBD1. V shed 1 base and J 7 bases; nucleotides not matched to a gene: 6. The V gene's germline CDR1 is MGHDK and CDR2 SYGVNS. The CDR3 is 15 residues long. Here the CDR3 DNA reads TGTGCCAGCAGTGAATTCGACAGGGGAGAGAACATTCAGTACTTC. The encoded protein is CASSEFDRGENIQYF.

J is TRBJ2-7 and V is TRBV18; the D call may be TRBD1 or TRBD2 (5 bases each). The length of the CDR3 is 12 residues. The germline V gene encodes CDR1 KGHSH and CDR2 LQKENI. V lost 6 bases to trimming and J lost 3 bases, with 9 bases between them. This CDR3 is CASSRDGYEQYF. The DNA for the CDR3 is TGTGCCAGCTCCAGGGACGGCTACGAGCAGTACTTC.

V and J are TRBV18 and TRBJ2-3, with TRBD1 matching 7 bases. The CDR3 length is 14 residues. Germline loops: CDR1 KGHSH, CDR2 LQKENI. Unmatched junction bases numbered 7, after V lost 10 bases and J lost 0 bases. The CDR3 DNA sequence: TGTGCCACCAAGTACAGGGGTAGCACAGATACGCAGTATTTT. Translated, it gives CATKYRGSTDTQYF.

The chain couples TRBV2 to TRBJ1-2; 7 bases fit TRBD1. This CDR3 region has 13 residues. Germline V gives CDR1 SNHLY, CDR2 FYNNEI. The ends lost 8 bases at V and 5 bases at J; junction bases unmatched: 8. Written as DNA, the CDR3 is TGTGCCAGCGGCCGTGGACAGGTTTATGGCTACACCTTC. Its protein is CASGRGQVYGYTF.

The chain carries TRBV2 and TRBJ1-4, with unresolved D. This CDR3 is 15 amino acids long. The V gene's germline CDR1 is SNHLY and CDR2 FYNNEI. Trimming removed 4 bases at V and 7 bases at J, with 16 bases between. The CDR3 DNA reads TGTGCCAGCAGTGTTAGAAACCAAGGGAGTGAAAAACTGTTTTTT. It is translated as CASSVRNQGSEKLFF.

V usage is TRBV5-4 and J usage is TRBJ2-5; possible D gene TRBD1, 5 bases. CDR3 length equals 15 residues. From germline, CDR1 is SGHNT and CDR2 YYREEE (reference sequence). The V gene lost 4 bases and the J gene lost 4 bases, with 17 bases spanning the gap. CDR3 coding DNA: TGTGCCAGCAGCCAAAGAGGTTCAGGGCGAGAGACCCAGTACTTC. It codes for CASSQRGSGRETQYF. Based on the CDR3 plus reference TRBV5-4 and TRBJ2-5, the full variable domain is ETGVTQSPTHLIKTRGQQVTLRCSSQSGHNTVSWYQQALGQGPQFIFQYYREEENGRGNFPPRFSGLQFPNYSSELNVNALELDDSALYLCASSQRGSGRETQYFGPGTRLLVL.

The chain employs TRBV6-5 and TRBJ2-3, with 7 bases identical to TRBD1. Germline loops: CDR1 MNHEY, CDR2 SVGAGI. The junction had 11 bases not matched to a gene; V was cut back by 5 bases and J by 6 bases. The CDR3 totals 15 residues. The CDR3: CASSRRPDRVDTQYF. DNA for the CDR3: TGTGCCAGCAGTCGCCGCCCCGACAGGGTGGATACGCAGTATTTT.

The chain has TRBV6-4 and TRBJ1-1, with no clear D. The V end was cut by 5 bases, the J end by 0 bases, with 7 bases between. This CDR3 region has 13 residues. Germline CDR1 MRHNA, CDR2 SNTAGT. CDR3 in DNA: TGTGCCAGCAGTAGAGAAATGAACACTGAAGCTTTCTTT. Protein sequence: CASSREMNTEAFF.

Points on this clone: This sample also contains other DNA sequences that code for the same CDR3. The chain carries TRBV27 and TRBJ1-1, with a possible D match to TRBD1 (5 bases). V lost 5 bases and J 3 bases, leaving 10 bases between the germline ends. Germline V gene lookup returns CDR1 MNHEY and CDR2 SMNVEV (reference sequence). The CDR3 contains 13 residues. CDR3 amino acids: CASSRGRDTEAFF. CDR3 coding DNA: TGTGCCAGCAGTAGGGGCAGGGACACTGAAGCTTTCTTT.

The CDR3 spells CASSPPTGFQETQYF. For the CDR3, the DNA is TGTGCCAGCTCACCCCCGACAGGGTTCCAAGAGACCCAGTACTTC. The chain links TRBV18 to TRBJ2-5, with TRBD1 matching over 7 bases. With 3 bases clipped from V and 1 base from J, the junction kept 5 bases outside the gene matches. This CDR3 is built from 15 residues. Per the germline V gene, CDR1 is KGHSH and CDR2 is LQKENI.

This chain joins TRBV4-1 and TRBJ2-3; D unresolved. The V gene's germline CDR1 is MGHRA and CDR2 YSYEKL. The CDR3 runs 14 residues. Trimming took off 1 base at V and 1 base at J, with 6 bases between the two ends. Here the CDR3 reads CASSQVTRTDTQYF. CDR3 coding DNA: TGCGCCAGCAGCCAAGTTACTCGCACAGATACGCAGTATTTT.